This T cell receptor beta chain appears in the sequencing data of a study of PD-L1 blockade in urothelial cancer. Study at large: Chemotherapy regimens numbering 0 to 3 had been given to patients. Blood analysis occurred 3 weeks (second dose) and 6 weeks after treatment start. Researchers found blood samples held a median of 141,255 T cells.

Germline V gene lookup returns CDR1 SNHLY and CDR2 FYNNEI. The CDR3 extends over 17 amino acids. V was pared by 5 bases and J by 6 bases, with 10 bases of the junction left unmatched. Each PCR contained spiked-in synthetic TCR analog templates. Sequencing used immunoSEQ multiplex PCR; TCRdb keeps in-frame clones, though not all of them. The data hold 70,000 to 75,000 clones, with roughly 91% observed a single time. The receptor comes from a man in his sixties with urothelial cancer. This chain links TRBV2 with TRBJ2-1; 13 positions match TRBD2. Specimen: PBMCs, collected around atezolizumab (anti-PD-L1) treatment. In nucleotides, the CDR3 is TGTGCCAGCAGTAAAGGACTAGCGGGAGCAATGTCCAATGAGCAGTTCTTC. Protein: CASSKGLAGAMSNEQFF.